This entry lists 30 T cell receptor beta chains sequenced from one sample in a study of blood T cell repertoires in COVID-19. Clones were read by immunoSEQ multiplex PCR, and TCRdb kept only the in-frame ones, dropping some. The table shows 200,000 to 300,000 clones, with roughly 87% occurring only once. Sequencing used PBMCs or T cells enriched from blood (not recorded which). The receptors were sampled from a woman under 40 with acute COVID-19.

The rearrangement links TRBV7-9 to TRBJ2-2; TRBD1 aligns across 7 bases. The germline gives CDR1 SEHNR, CDR2 FQNEAQ (reference sequence). This CDR3 is built from 16 residues. J gave up 2 bases and V 1 base, and 4 bases lay outside the gene matches. Here the CDR3 DNA reads TGTGCCAGCAGCTTAGGAGGGGGCAGTAACACCGGGGAGCTGTTTTTT. Translated, it gives CASSLGGGSNTGELFF.

In its sample, this clone was seen once. The V call is TRBV5-1, the J call TRBJ2-7; 10 bases are shared with TRBD2. The CDR3 loop spans 15 amino acids. V was clipped by 5 bases and J by 0 bases; unmatched bases: 5. CDR1 and CDR2 (germline): SGHRS, YFSETQ. Here the CDR3 DNA reads TGCGCCAGCAGGTCTACTAGCGGGAACTCCTACGAGCAGTACTTC. It translates to CASRSTSGNSYEQYF.

The V and J genes are TRBV7-8 and TRBJ1-2, with TRBD1 as a possible D gene (5 bases). V lost 5 bases to trimming and J lost 8 bases, with 21 bases between them. This CDR3 is built from 15 residues. Germline values: CDR1 SGHVS, CDR2 FQNEAQ. The CDR3 region has the DNA TGTGCCAGCAGCGCCCTACGTTGGGGCAGGAAGGGCTACACCTTC. Encoded protein: CASSALRWGRKGYTF.

This chain links TRBV5-1 with TRBJ1-6, with D hard to call. Germline lookup yields CDR1 SGHRS and CDR2 YFSETQ. This CDR3 has 16 amino acids. Trimming shortened V by 0 bases and J by 5 bases, and 12 bases separated the two germline ends. The CDR3 loop reads CASSLVRARNNSPLHF. The CDR3 nucleotides are TGCGCCAGCAGCTTGGTTCGCGCCAGGAATAATTCACCCCTCCACTTT.

The chain's CDR3 is CASITDTGGQPQHF. In DNA form, the CDR3 reads TGTGCCAGCATCACCGACACCGGAGGCCAGCCCCAGCATTTT. The V call is TRBV28, the J call TRBJ1-5; no firm D call. Per the germline V gene, CDR1 is MDHEN and CDR2 is SYDVKM. CDR3 length equals 14 residues. Trimming took 7 bases from V and 7 from J, leaving 17 bases between them.

The genes are TRBV18 and TRBJ2-5, with TRBD1 matching over 9 bases. Trimming at V came to 3 bases and at J to 2 bases, leaving 4 bases not matched to a gene. Germline lookup yields CDR1 KGHSH and CDR2 LQKENI. This CDR3 is built from 15 residues. The CDR3 here is CASSPTDRGQETQYF. As DNA, the CDR3 is TGTGCCAGCTCACCGACAGACAGGGGGCAAGAGACCCAGTACTTC.

This clone appeared once. The chain joins TRBV7-9 to TRBJ1-1; D gene ambiguous. Trimming took off 1 base at V and 1 base at J, with 7 bases between the two ends. In germline, CDR1 is SEHNR, CDR2 FQNEAQ (reference sequence). The CDR3 sequence is 14 residues long. CDR3 in DNA: TGTGCCAGCAGCTTAGAAGGAGGGAACACTGAAGCTTTCTTT. This encodes CASSLEGGNTEAFF. Full variable domain (remainder filled in from reference TRBV7-9 and TRBJ1-1): DTGVSQNPRHKITKRGQNVTFRCDPISEHNRLYWYRQTLGQGPEFLTYFQNEAQLEKSRLLSDRFSAERPKGSFSTLEIQRTEQGDSAMYLCASSLEGGNTEAFFGQGTRLTVV.

The chain carries TRBV18 and TRBJ2-1; 14 bases are shared with TRBD2. The CDR3 is made up of 15 amino acids. From germline, CDR1 is KGHSH and CDR2 LQKENI. The V and J ends lost 6 bases and 6 bases, in that order; junction bases with no gene match: 4. Written as DNA, the CDR3 is TGTGCCAGCTCGCTCGGACTAGCGGGGGGCAATGAGCAGTTCTTC. It codes for CASSLGLAGGNEQFF.

The V and J genes are TRBV2 and TRBJ1-2; D uncertain. CDR3 size: 12 residues. Per germline, CDR1 SNHLY and CDR2 FYNNEI. V was clipped by 6 bases and J by 8 bases, with 13 bases between them. The CDR3 reads CASRDGVRGYTF. CDR3 sequence (DNA): TGTGCCAGCAGAGACGGGGTTCGAGGCTACACCTTC.

The rearrangement joins TRBV5-1 to TRBJ2-2; 10 bases map to TRBD1. CDR3 size: 17 residues. V lost 1 base to trimming and J lost 4 bases; unmatched junction nucleotides: 7. CDR1 is SGHRS, CDR2 YFSETQ, per germline. CDR3 in DNA: TGCGCCAGCAGCTTGAGGTGGGACAGGGGAGGCACCGGGGAGCTGTTTTTT. It codes for CASSLRWDRGGTGELFF.

This rearrangement joins TRBV5-6 to TRBJ1-1, with D possibly matching TRBD1 (6 bases). The length of the CDR3 is 14 residues. From germline, CDR1 is SGHDT and CDR2 YYEEEE. Trimming removed 7 bases from V and 6 bases from J, with 19 bases in between. The CDR3, as DNA: TGTGCCAGCCGCCTCTTCCAGAACAGGGCTGAAGCTTTCTTT. Residues: CASRLFQNRAEAFF.

The chain employs TRBV21-1 and TRBJ2-2; TRBD2 reflects the table's D call only, with no check against the DNA. TRBV21-1 is an annotated pseudogene. This CDR3 contains 22 residues. For the CDR3, the DNA is TGTGCCAGCAGCAAAGAGGATCCCGGGACTAGCGGGGGGCCCCTGGGGCCCGGGGAGCTGTTTTTT. As protein: CASSKEDPGTSGGPLGPGELFF.

The chain carries TRBV5-1 and TRBJ1-1, with D tentatively TRBD1 (6 bases). The CDR3 runs to 13 residues. Germline V gene lookup returns CDR1 SGHRS and CDR2 YFSETQ. The ends were cut back, 4 bases at V and 1 base at J, with 8 bases in the middle. Here the CDR3 reads CASSVTGNTEAFF. The CDR3 coding sequence is TGCGCCAGCAGCGTGACAGGGAACACTGAAGCTTTCTTT.

V usage is TRBV9 and J usage is TRBJ2-5, with D possibly TRBD2 on 6 matching bases. Deletions cut 0 bases from V and 1 base from J, with 10 bases between. Germline assignment: CDR1 SGDLS and CDR2 YYNGEE. The CDR3 totals 15 residues. For the CDR3, the DNA is TGTGCCAGCAGCGTAGGGGTTAGCGGCCAAGAGACCCAGTACTTC. Its translation is CASSVGVSGQETQYF.

V gene TRBV7-9 combines with J gene TRBJ1-2; weak D call: TRBD1 (6 bases). Germline V gene lookup returns CDR1 SEHNR and CDR2 FQNEAQ (reference sequence). The CDR3 contains 16 residues. V was cut by 5 bases and J by 2 bases, with 18 bases left in between. Here the CDR3 DNA reads TGTGCCAGCAGCACTCCCGGACAGATCCTGAACTATGGCTACACCTTC. Its protein product is CASSTPGQILNYGYTF. Full variable domain (outside the CDR3, taken from reference TRBV7-9 and TRBJ1-2): DTGVSQNPRHKITKRGQNVTFRCDPISEHNRLYWYRQTLGQGPEFLTYFQNEAQLEKSRLLSDRFSAERPKGSFSTLEIQRTEQGDSAMYLCASSTPGQILNYGYTFGSGTRLTVV.

The sample holds one count of this clone. The chain has TRBV7-8 and TRBJ1-5; D might be TRBD1 (6 bases). The germline V and J ends were trimmed by 1 base and 0 bases, with 10 bases remaining between them. The CDR3 consists of 16 residues. Germline CDR1 and CDR2: SGHVS and FQNEAQ. In nucleotides, the CDR3 is TGTGCCAGCAGCTTAGGGGGGCCATATAGCAATCAGCCCCAGCATTTT. Encoded protein: CASSLGGPYSNQPQHF. Variable domain in full (rest from reference TRBV7-8 and TRBJ1-5): GAGVSQSPRYKVAKRGQDVALRCDPISGHVSLFWYQQALGQGPEFLTYFQNEAQLDKSGLPSDRFFAERPEGSVSTLKIQRTQQEDSAVYLCASSLGGPYSNQPQHFGDGTRLSIL.

CDR3 bases: TGTGCCAGCAGTTTCCAGGGGTCCACTGAAGCTTTCTTT. The encoded protein is CASSFQGSTEAFF. The chain combines TRBV12-3 or TRBV12-4 with TRBJ1-1, with D possibly being TRBD1 (6 bases). The length of the CDR3 is 13 residues. V lost 3 bases, J lost 4 bases, and 9 bases lay in between.

The chain has TRBV6-5 and TRBJ1-2; TRBD1 is a possible D gene (5 bases). Germline V CDR1 and CDR2: MNHEY, SVGAGI. Trimming removed 8 bases from V and 2 bases from J, with 9 bases in between. This CDR3 has 12 residues. The CDR3, as DNA: TGTGCCAGCTTCGACAGAAACTATGGCTACACCTTC. It is translated as CASFDRNYGYTF.

CDR3 residues: CASSYGAIQHF. CDR3 in DNA: TGTGCCAGCAGTTATGGGGCGATCCAGCATTTT. The chain is built from TRBV6-2 or TRBV6-3 and TRBJ1-5; perhaps TRBD1 as D (5 bases). The V gene lost 3 bases and the J gene lost 12 bases, with 9 bases spanning the gap. The CDR3 is 11 amino acids. Germline CDR1 is MNHEY and CDR2 is SVGEGT.

The chain is built from TRBV3-1 (or the pseudogene TRBV3-2) and TRBJ2-3; 10 bases are a match to TRBD2. The CDR3 is made up of 16 amino acids. The V gene's germline CDR1 is LGHDT and CDR2 YNNKEL (reference sequence). The trim removed 4 bases at V and 2 bases at J, leaving 6 bases unmatched. The CDR3 here is CASSLRTSGPTDTQYF. In DNA form, the CDR3 reads TGTGCCAGCAGCCTTAGGACTAGCGGTCCCACAGATACGCAGTATTTT.

There are a few counts of this clone. This chain joins TRBV19 and TRBJ1-2; the match to TRBD1 covers 8 bases. V lost 5 bases, J lost 4 bases, and 3 bases stayed unmatched. The CDR3 is 13 residues long. Germline lookup yields CDR1 LNHDA and CDR2 SQIVND (reference sequence). The chain's CDR3 is CASSRTGPYGYTF. CDR3 coding DNA: TGTGCCAGTAGTCGGACAGGGCCCTATGGCTACACCTTC. The entire variable domain, with the rest obtained from reference TRBV19 and TRBJ1-2, is as follows: DGGITQSPKYLFRKEGQNVTLSCEQNLNHDAMYWYRQDPGQGLRLIYYSQIVNDFQKGDIAEGYSVSREKKESFPLTVTSAQKNPTAFYLCASSRTGPYGYTFGSGTRLTVV.

The chain recombines TRBV7-8 with TRBJ1-4, with D unclear. Germline CDR1 and CDR2: SGHVS and FQNEAQ. The CDR3 covers 16 residues. V was clipped by 2 bases and J by 0 bases, with 10 bases between them. DNA for the CDR3: TGTGCCAGCAGCTTAACGGGATTTTCAACTAATGAAAAACTGTTTTTT. The encoded protein is CASSLTGFSTNEKLFF.

CDR3 nucleotide sequence: TGTGCCAGCAGCTTCGGGGAGCGACTCTACGAGCAGTACTTC. This sequence encodes CASSFGERLYEQYF. V usage is TRBV13 and J usage is TRBJ2-7; D possibly corresponds to TRBD2 (5 bases). Trimming shortened V by 3 bases and J by 3 bases, and 12 bases separated the two germline ends. Looked up from germline, CDR1 is PRHDT and CDR2 is FYEKMQ (reference sequence). The length of the CDR3 is 14 residues.

The chain combines TRBV4-1 with TRBJ2-2, with D possibly TRBD2 on 5 matching bases. Germline V gives CDR1 MGHRA, CDR2 YSYEKL. V was pared by 1 base and J by 5 bases, with 11 bases between. The CDR3 extends over 15 amino acids. The CDR3 protein is CASSQVSGYTGELFF. In nucleotides, the CDR3 is TGCGCCAGCAGCCAAGTTTCGGGGTATACCGGGGAGCTGTTTTTT.

The gene calls are TRBV12-2 and TRBJ1-2. TRBV12-2 corresponds to a pseudogene. CDR3 size: 18 residues. As DNA, the CDR3 is TGTGCAAGTCGCTTAGACCGGCTGGGGACTCGAGCTAACTATGGCTACACCTTC. Encoded protein: CASRLDRLGTRANYGYTF.

This clone was counted between two and nine times. This chain joins TRBV5-1 and TRBJ1-1; no clear D gene. The V and J ends lost 1 base and 2 bases respectively, with 3 bases between them. The length of the CDR3 is 12 residues. Per the germline V gene, CDR1 is SGHRS and CDR2 is YFSETQ. The CDR3, as DNA: TGCGCCAGCAGCTTGACAAACACTGAAGCTTTCTTT. Amino acids: CASSLTNTEAFF.

The chain carries TRBV5-1 and TRBJ2-1; TRBD1 is a possible D gene (6 bases). The V end lost 7 bases, the J end lost 5 bases, and 16 bases lay between the germline ends. From germline, CDR1 is SGHRS and CDR2 YFSETQ. The CDR3 totals 14 residues. The CDR3 here is CASRDTRVDNEQFF. As DNA, the CDR3 is TGCGCCAGCCGGGACACCCGAGTCGACAATGAGCAGTTCTTC.

The chain combines TRBV12-3 or TRBV12-4 with TRBJ2-7, with TRBD2 as a possible D gene (5 bases). The CDR3 is 13 amino acids. The V end was cut by 2 bases, the J end by 0 bases, with 5 bases between. The chain's CDR3 is CASSLRGSYEQYF. The CDR3 DNA sequence: TGTGCCAGCAGTTTACGGGGCTCCTACGAGCAGTACTTC.

The chain combines TRBV5-1 with TRBJ1-5, with D uncertain. V was pared by 1 base and J by 7 bases, with 15 bases between. The CDR3 has 15 amino acids. Germline V gene lookup returns CDR1 SGHRS and CDR2 YFSETQ. The CDR3 here is CASSLNGEFGQPQHF. CDR3 nucleotides: TGCGCCAGCAGCTTGAACGGGGAGTTTGGGCAGCCCCAGCATTTT.

The DNA for the CDR3 is TGTGCCAGCAGTGAATCAGTAAGCAGGGCATCTGAAGCTTTCTTT. Encoded protein: CASSESVSRASEAFF. This rearrangement joins TRBV6-4 to TRBJ1-1; tentative D call: TRBD1 (5 bases). This CDR3 spans 15 amino acids. Deletions cut 3 bases from V and 6 bases from J, with 17 bases between. CDR1 is MRHNA and CDR2 is SNTAGT in the germline V gene.